Described below is a single TCR beta chain sequence and its context. V was pared by 5 bases and J by 3 bases, with 4 bases of the junction left unmatched. CDR3 length equals 13 residues. CDR1 is SGHTA, CDR2 FQGNSA, per germline. This specimen comes from a study of blood T cell repertoires in COVID-19. On the study more broadly: The United States, Italy and Spain were the sources of the acute and convalescent COVID-19 samples. PBMCs, B-cell-depleted T cells, or T cells provided the cDNA or gDNA that made up the material.

How the authors handled the data: Estimation of nucleated cell counts was performed using reference gene primer amplification. Clones were sequenced by immunoSEQ multiplex PCR, and TCRdb holds only the in-frame ones, with some missing. V and J calls plus clone size are reproduced from that table; the DNA served to infer D and trimming. The repertoire consists of a few hundred thousand clones, with about 85% occurring once and the leading ten covering 3% to 3.5%. Sequenced sample: peripheral blood. The chain joins TRBV7-2 to TRBJ2-7; the match to TRBD1 covers 7 bases. The receptor's source is a man aged 18-30 years with active or convalescent COVID-19. The CDR3 reads CASSTRDSYEQYF. CDR3 bases: TGTGCCAGCAGCACCCGGGACAGCTACGAGCAGTACTTC.